The 32 T cell receptor beta chains below were found in one sample sequenced in a study of Ad26.COV2.S vaccination and SARS-CoV-2 variants. The treatment here: about 20 received Ad26.COV2.S at low or high dose, single or two shots; about five received placebo; per-sample allocation not given. It was on day 63 after the first vaccine or placebo injection that samples were taken. Clones were sequenced by immunoSEQ multiplex PCR, and TCRdb holds only the in-frame ones, with some missing. The repertoire includes more than 400,000 clones, 80% to 95% of them detected once, and about 4.4% sits in the top ten. The starting material was peripheral blood, obtained in a trial of Ad26.COV2.S vaccine versus placebo. Receptors were obtained from a person aged 18-60 years who received the Ad26.COV2.S COVID-19 vaccine or a placebo.

This chain uses TRBV13 with TRBJ2-2; D tentatively reads TRBD1 or TRBD2 (5 bases each). The CDR3 consists of 17 residues. Trimming removed 0 bases from V and 7 bases from J, with 18 bases in between. In germline, CDR1 is PRHDT, CDR2 FYEKMQ (reference sequence). The CDR3 region is CASSLGFWWGIGGELFF. The DNA of the CDR3 is TGTGCCAGCAGCTTAGGATTCTGGTGGGGGATCGGCGGGGAGCTGTTTTTT. Supplemented by reference TRBV13 and TRBJ2-2, the full variable domain reads AAGVIQSPRHLIKEKRETATLKCYPIPRHDTVYWYQQGPGQDPQFLISFYEKMQSDKGSIPDRFSAQQFSDYHSELNMSSLELGDSALYFCASSLGFWWGIGGELFFGEGSRLTVL.

The chain uses TRBV5-1 and TRBJ2-1, with 9 bases fitting TRBD1. This CDR3 has 14 amino acids. With V trimmed by 2 bases and J by 6 bases, 3 bases remained unmatched. Germline V gene sequence: CDR1 SGHRS, CDR2 YFSETQ. In DNA, the CDR3 is TGCGCCAGCAGCTTCGACAGGGGGATCAATGAGCAGTTCTTC. Its translation: CASSFDRGINEQFF.

Note on this clone: This specimen includes other DNA sequences encoding the same CDR3. The genes are TRBV27 and TRBJ2-5; 8 nucleotides line up with TRBD1. CDR1 MNHEY and CDR2 SMNVEV come from the germline V gene (reference sequence). The CDR3 contains 14 residues. Trimming took 5 bases from V and 4 from J; bases not matched to a gene: 6. This CDR3 reads CASSLTGGGETQYF. The CDR3 DNA sequence: TGTGCCAGCAGTCTCACAGGGGGAGGAGAGACCCAGTACTTC.

This clone was seen a single time. V and J are TRBV28 and TRBJ2-6; 8 bases fit TRBD1. Trimming cost V 5 bases and J 0 bases; bases outside gene matches: 6. The CDR3 loop spans 17 amino acids. Germline V CDR1 and CDR2: MDHEN, SYDVKM. This CDR3 is CASSPGGRSSGANVLTF. For the CDR3, the DNA is TGTGCCAGCAGTCCAGGGGGCCGGAGCTCTGGGGCCAACGTCCTGACTTTC.

The rearrangement links TRBV19 to TRBJ1-2, with D uncertain. V lost 4 bases and J 5 bases, leaving 17 bases between the germline ends. The CDR3 extends over 15 amino acids. Germline V CDR1 and CDR2: LNHDA, SQIVND (reference sequence). Written as DNA, the CDR3 is TGTGCCAGTAGTACAAGGACTGATTCTTGGTATGGCTACACCTTC. Translating it yields CASSTRTDSWYGYTF.

This clone was observed a single time. V and J are TRBV19 and TRBJ2-1; possible D gene TRBD1, 6 bases. Trimming cost V 6 bases and J 2 bases, with 8 bases left between them. The CDR3 has 13 residues. The germline gives CDR1 LNHDA, CDR2 SQIVND (reference sequence). This CDR3 reads CASSSGAYNEQFF. The CDR3 bases are TGTGCCAGTAGCTCAGGGGCCTACAATGAGCAGTTCTTC.

The gene calls are TRBV28 and TRBJ2-7; 7 nucleotides agree with TRBD1. Germline CDR1 and CDR2: MDHEN and SYDVKM. The CDR3 sequence is 15 residues long. V was pared by 2 bases and J by 1 base, with 5 bases of the junction left unmatched. CDR3 sequence (DNA): TGTGCCAGCAGTTTAATAGGGGGCAGGTCCTACGAGCAGTACTTC. It specifies CASSLIGGRSYEQYF.

The chain employs TRBV5-8 and TRBJ1-2; TRBD1 matches at 8 bases. The CDR3 extends over 17 amino acids. The germline gives CDR1 SGHTS, CDR2 YDEGEE. Losses at the gene ends were 0 bases for V and 6 bases for J; bases not matched to a gene: 13. In DNA form, the CDR3 reads TGTGCCAGCAGCTTGGCTAAGGGTCCGGGACAGGCCGATGGCTACACCTTC. This translates into CASSLAKGPGQADGYTF.

This clone was observed a single time. This chain uses TRBV7-8 with TRBJ2-7, with 7 bases matching TRBD2. Losses at the gene ends were 4 bases for V and 5 bases for J; bases not matched to a gene: 8. This CDR3 spans 14 amino acids. Germline CDR1 is SGHVS and CDR2 is FQNEAQ. CDR3 nucleotide sequence: TGTGCCAGCAGCTCCCGAGGAGGGACTAACGAGCAGTACTTC. It yields the protein CASSSRGGTNEQYF.

V is TRBV4-1 and J is TRBJ2-7; no firm D call. CDR1 and CDR2 (germline): MGHRA, YSYEKL. V was pared by 4 bases and J by 1 base, with 11 bases between. This CDR3 region has 14 residues. DNA for the CDR3: TGCGCCAGCAGCCGCCGGATCGGATCCTACGAGCAGTACTTC. This gives the protein CASSRRIGSYEQYF.

The chain is built from TRBV6-1 and TRBJ2-1, with TRBD1 matching 9 bases. CDR1 is MNHNS and CDR2 is SASEGT in the germline V gene. V trimming: 1 base; J trimming: 6 bases; junction bases outside the gene matches: 4. The CDR3 runs to 15 residues. The CDR3 bases are TGTGCCAGCAGTGAAGGGGACAGGGTGGTCAATGAGCAGTTCTTC. Encoded protein: CASSEGDRVVNEQFF.

In the case of this clone: A read error may account for a junction end that differs from germline. The gene calls are TRBV7-3 and TRBJ2-1; D is uncertain. Germline lookup yields CDR1 SGHTA and CDR2 FQGTGA. The CDR3 loop spans 15 amino acids. The CDR3 reads CASSLHQSSYDEQFF. The CDR3 nucleotides are TGTGCCAGCAGCTTACATCAGAGCTCCTACGATGAGCAGTTCTTC. Complete variable domain (other parts from reference TRBV7-3 and TRBJ2-1): GAGVSQTPSNKVTEKGKYVELRCDPISGHTALYWYRQSLGQGPEFLIYFQGTGAADDSGLPNDRFFAVRPEGSVSTLKIQRTERGDSAVYLCASSLHQSSYDEQFFGPGTRLTVL.

The J gene is TRBJ2-3, the V gene TRBV19, with D hard to call. The V end was cut by 1 base, the J end by 6 bases, with 17 bases between. The germline V gene has CDR1 LNHDA and CDR2 SQIVND (reference sequence). CDR3 size: 16 residues. CDR3 DNA: TGTGCCAGTAGTATAGGCTACCCACCAAGACCGGATACGCAGTATTTT. Translation: CASSIGYPPRPDTQYF.

This clone was detected once. This same CDR3 is encoded by further DNA sequences in the sample. The chain employs TRBV9 and TRBJ2-3, with 7 nucleotides matching TRBD2. Per the germline V gene, CDR1 is SGDLS and CDR2 is YYNGEE. V was pared by 0 bases and J by 1 base, with 5 bases of the junction left unmatched. The CDR3 loop spans 16 amino acids. The CDR3 DNA sequence: TGTGCCAGCAGCGTAGGGGGCGGGAGAGGCACAGATACGCAGTATTTT. Amino acid sequence: CASSVGGGRGTDTQYF.

This sequence joins TRBV3-1 (or the pseudogene TRBV3-2) and TRBJ2-7, with D tentatively TRBD2 (6 bases). Trimming shortened V by 0 bases and J by 12 bases, and 15 bases separated the two germline ends. This CDR3 spans 13 amino acids. Germline V gene lookup returns CDR1 LGHDT and CDR2 YNNKEL (reference sequence). The CDR3 region has the DNA TGTGCCAGCAGCCAAGAGATTCCCGGGAGAATGTACTTC. Residues: CASSQEIPGRMYF.

The rearrangement links TRBV19 to TRBJ2-7; TRBD1 matches 7 bases. This CDR3 comprises 14 residues. Germline CDR1 LNHDA, CDR2 SQIVND (reference sequence). The V segment lost 3 bases and the J segment 3 bases; nucleotides outside the gene matches: 5. The chain's CDR3 is CASSMGDSRYEQYF. Written as DNA, the CDR3 is TGTGCCAGTAGTATGGGGGACAGCCGCTACGAGCAGTACTTC.

Here the CDR3 reads CASSQTPETNTEAFF. The CDR3 DNA follows: TGTGCCAGCAGCCAGACACCAGAGACGAACACTGAAGCTTTCTTT. The chain carries TRBV7-3 and TRBJ1-1, with D unresolved. V gave up 5 bases and J gave up 1 base, with 14 bases separating them. CDR1 and CDR2 (germline): SGHTA, FQGTGA. The CDR3 loop spans 15 amino acids.

J is TRBJ1-4 and V is TRBV6-4, with D hard to call. Germline V CDR1 and CDR2: MRHNA, SNTAGT. Trimming pared 4 bases from V and 3 bases from J, leaving 12 bases between. This CDR3 has 15 residues. The CDR3 loop is CASSASEGANEKLFF. CDR3 nucleotides: TGTGCCAGCAGTGCCTCGGAAGGTGCTAATGAAAAACTGTTTTTT.

Worth noting for this clone: This same CDR3 is encoded by further DNA sequences in the sample. The gene calls are TRBV7-3 and TRBJ2-2; the D gene is possibly TRBD1 (5 bases). The V gene's germline CDR1 is SGHTA and CDR2 FQGTGA. Between the trimmed V and J ends, which lost 0 bases and 3 bases, there was a span of 5 bases. The CDR3 contains 14 residues. The CDR3 DNA reads TGTGCCAGCAGCTTAACCAGGGACACCGGGGAGCTGTTTTTT. Protein: CASSLTRDTGELFF.

The gene calls are TRBV7-9 and TRBJ2-7; 8 bases are a match to TRBD1. Germline-derived CDR1 and CDR2 are SEHNR and FQNEAQ (reference sequence). With 5 bases clipped from V and 5 bases from J, the junction kept 8 bases outside the gene matches. CDR3 size: 14 residues. Here the CDR3 reads CASSPRAGGDEQYF. The CDR3 bases are TGTGCCAGCAGCCCCAGGGCAGGGGGCGACGAGCAGTACTTC.

The V gene is TRBV20-1, the J gene TRBJ2-4, with D perhaps TRBD2 (5 bases). Germline V gives CDR1 DFQATT, CDR2 SNEGSKA (reference sequence). The CDR3 is made up of 11 amino acids. Deletions cut 4 bases from V and 8 bases from J, with 9 bases between. CDR3 DNA sequence: TGCAGTGCTATGGCCGGGGACATTCAGTACTTC. Encoded protein: CSAMAGDIQYF.

The gene calls are TRBV9 and TRBJ2-3; 8 nucleotides align to TRBD2. Germline V lookup: CDR1 SGDLS, CDR2 YYNGEE. V lost 4 bases and J lost 2; bases outside the gene matches: 6. This CDR3 has 15 amino acids. The CDR3: CASSRGSGTTDTQYF. CDR3 nucleotide sequence: TGTGCCAGCAGCCGGGGTAGCGGGACCACAGATACGCAGTATTTT.

The gene calls are TRBV19 and TRBJ1-4; D is ambiguous. Germline lookup yields CDR1 LNHDA and CDR2 SQIVND (reference sequence). The CDR3 has 15 amino acids. Between the trimmed V and J ends, which lost 7 bases and 3 bases, there was a span of 15 bases. The CDR3 region is CASTLIGSANEKLFF. In DNA, the CDR3 is TGTGCCAGTACCTTGATCGGGTCGGCTAATGAAAAACTGTTTTTT.

V and J are TRBV29-1 and TRBJ2-1, with D perhaps TRBD2 (5 bases). Germline V gene sequence: CDR1 SQVTM, CDR2 ANQGSEA. The CDR3 has 14 amino acids. Trimming took off 4 bases at V and 1 base at J, with 11 bases between the two ends. The CDR3 protein is CSVVLAMSYNEQFF. The CDR3 DNA is TGCAGCGTTGTCCTAGCAATGTCCTACAATGAGCAGTTCTTC.

V and J are TRBV6-6 and TRBJ2-7; weak D call: TRBD2 (6 bases). The CDR3 totals 16 residues. Trimming pared 0 bases from V and 2 bases from J, leaving 14 bases between. In germline, CDR1 is MNHNY, CDR2 SVGAGI (reference sequence). The CDR3 region has the DNA TGTGCCAGCAGTTACTCGCCCGGGAGTAGGACCTACGAGCAGTACTTC. It encodes CASSYSPGSRTYEQYF.

This clone has only one observation. V usage is TRBV11-2 and J usage is TRBJ2-3, with a possible D match to TRBD1 (6 bases). Between the trimmed V and J ends, which lost 7 bases and 5 bases, there was a span of 10 bases. Germline-derived CDR1 and CDR2 are SGHAT and FQNNGV. This CDR3 has 12 residues. The CDR3 here is CASTQGGDTQYF. The CDR3 coding sequence is TGTGCCAGCACACAGGGTGGAGATACGCAGTATTTT.

The chain joins TRBV11-2 to TRBJ2-3; D is tentatively TRBD1 or TRBD2 (5 bases each). CDR3 length equals 15 residues. V was pared by 7 bases and J by 1 base, with 15 bases between. The V gene's germline CDR1 is SGHAT and CDR2 FQNNGV. The CDR3 coding sequence is TGTGCCAGCATCCCCACGGGGCGAGGCACAGATACGCAGTATTTT. Translating it yields CASIPTGRGTDTQYF.

The V gene is TRBV27, the J gene TRBJ2-7; 8 bases line up with TRBD1. Germline CDR1 is MNHEY and CDR2 is SMNVEV (reference sequence). The CDR3 totals 15 residues. Unmatched junction bases numbered 11, after V lost 3 bases and J lost 7 bases. The CDR3 spells CASSFSRTGMGEQYF. CDR3 nucleotides: TGTGCCAGCAGTTTTTCAAGGACAGGGATGGGGGAGCAGTACTTC.

V is TRBV18 and J is TRBJ1-6; D not certain. The CDR3 has 14 amino acids. The V end was cut by 2 bases, the J end by 7 bases, with 9 bases between. From germline, CDR1 is KGHSH and CDR2 LQKENI. The CDR3 loop is CASSPSGRNSPLHF. The CDR3 nucleotides read TGTGCCAGCTCACCATCAGGACGGAATTCACCCCTCCACTTT.

About this clone itself: The same CDR3 can be traced to other DNA sequences in this sample. The chain is built from TRBV9 and TRBJ1-2; a weak D match, TRBD1 (6 bases). The CDR3 runs 11 residues. Germline CDR1 SGDLS, CDR2 YYNGEE. V lost 3 bases and J 7 bases, leaving 7 bases between the germline ends. The CDR3 loop is CASSDRVGYTF. The CDR3 nucleotides read TGTGCCAGCAGCGACAGGGTTGGCTACACCTTC.

The chain uses TRBV2 and TRBJ2-3; TRBD2 agrees at 13 bases. V lost 1 base, J lost 2 bases, and 6 bases stayed unmatched. CDR1 and CDR2 from the germline V gene are SNHLY and FYNNEI. This CDR3 contains 18 residues. The CDR3 bases are TGTGCCAGCAGTGAAGTAAAGGGACTAGCGGGGTTCACAGATACGCAGTATTTT. Amino acid sequence: CASSEVKGLAGFTDTQYF.

The chain combines TRBV11-2 with TRBJ2-3, with 14 nucleotides matching TRBD2. Germline CDR1 SGHAT, CDR2 FQNNGV. V lost 5 bases to trimming and J lost 6 bases; unmatched junction nucleotides: 10. The CDR3 loop spans 17 amino acids. This CDR3 reads CASSLGTGTSGSDTQYF. For the CDR3, the DNA is TGTGCCAGCAGCCTGGGGACCGGGACTAGCGGGAGTGATACGCAGTATTTT.